This entry concerns a single T cell receptor (beta chain). The entry originates in a study of OX40 agonist ivuxolimab in advanced cancers. This CDR3 region has 15 residues. Trimming cost V 5 bases and J 6 bases; bases outside gene matches: 9. CDR1 MNHEY and CDR2 SMNVEV come from the germline V gene (reference sequence). TCRdb's copy holds only in-frame clones and misses some; the assay was immunoSEQ multiplex PCR. The data show more than 70,000 clones, approximately 81% seen once. The rearrangement links TRBV27 to TRBJ2-1, with 8 bases fitting TRBD2. This receptor was taken from an adult with an advanced solid tumor such as melanoma, head and neck, liver or kidney cancer. The specimen was CD4+ or CD8+ T cells sorted from blood, collected in a trial of the OX40 agonist ivuxolimab. The CDR3 nucleotides read TGTGCCAGCAGTCTCCAGCGGGAGAGCTTCAATGAGCAGTTCTTC. This translates into CASSLQRESFNEQFF.